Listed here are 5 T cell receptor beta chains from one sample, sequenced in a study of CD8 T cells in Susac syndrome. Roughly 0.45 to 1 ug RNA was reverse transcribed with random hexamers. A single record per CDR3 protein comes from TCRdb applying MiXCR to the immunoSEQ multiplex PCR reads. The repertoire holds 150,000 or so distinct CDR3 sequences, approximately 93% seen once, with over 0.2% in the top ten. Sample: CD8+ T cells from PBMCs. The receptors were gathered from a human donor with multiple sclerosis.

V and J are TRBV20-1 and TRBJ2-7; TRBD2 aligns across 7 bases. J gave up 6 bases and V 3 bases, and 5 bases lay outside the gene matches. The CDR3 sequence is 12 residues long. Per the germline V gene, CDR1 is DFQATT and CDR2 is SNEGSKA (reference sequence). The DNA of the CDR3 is TGCAGTGCTAGTGTTGGGGGGGGCGAGCAGTACTTC. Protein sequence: CSASVGGGEQYF.

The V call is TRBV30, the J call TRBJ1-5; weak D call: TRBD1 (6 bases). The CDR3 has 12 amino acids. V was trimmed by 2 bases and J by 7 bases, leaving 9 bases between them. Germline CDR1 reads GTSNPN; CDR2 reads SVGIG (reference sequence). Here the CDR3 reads CAWSLGGQPQHF. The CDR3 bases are TGTGCCTGGAGTTTGGGGGGCCAGCCCCAGCATTTT.

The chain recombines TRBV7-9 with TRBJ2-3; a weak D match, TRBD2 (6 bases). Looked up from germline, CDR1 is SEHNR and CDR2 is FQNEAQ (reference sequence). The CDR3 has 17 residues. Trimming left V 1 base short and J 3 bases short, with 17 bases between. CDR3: CASSLGARDFSTDTQYF. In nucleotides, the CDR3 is TGTGCCAGCAGCTTAGGGGCCCGGGACTTTTCAACAGATACGCAGTATTTT.

The CDR3 coding sequence is TGTGCCAGCAGTCCCCAAGACAGGTGGGCTGAAGCTTTCTTT. Translating gives CASSPQDRWAEAFF. The V gene is TRBV12-3 or TRBV12-4, the J gene TRBJ1-1, with D maybe TRBD1 (6 bases). V was trimmed by 5 bases and J by 6 bases, leaving 16 bases between them. The CDR3 has 14 amino acids.

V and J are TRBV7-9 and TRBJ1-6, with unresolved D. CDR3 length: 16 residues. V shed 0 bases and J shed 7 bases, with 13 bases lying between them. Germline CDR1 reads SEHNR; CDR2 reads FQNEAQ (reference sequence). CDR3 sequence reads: CASSLAGSVGNSPLHF. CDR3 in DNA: TGTGCCAGCAGCTTAGCGGGAAGCGTAGGAAATTCACCCCTCCACTTT.